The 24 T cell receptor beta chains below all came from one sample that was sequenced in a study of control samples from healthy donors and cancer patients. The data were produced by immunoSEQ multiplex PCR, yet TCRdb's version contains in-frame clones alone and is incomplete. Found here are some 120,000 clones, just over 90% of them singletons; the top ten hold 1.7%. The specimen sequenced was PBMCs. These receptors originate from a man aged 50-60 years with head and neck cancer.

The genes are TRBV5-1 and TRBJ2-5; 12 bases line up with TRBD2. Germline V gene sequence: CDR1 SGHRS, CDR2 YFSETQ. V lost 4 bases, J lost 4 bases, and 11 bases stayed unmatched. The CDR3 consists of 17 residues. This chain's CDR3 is CASSMGLAGWAGETQYF. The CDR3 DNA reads TGCGCCAGCAGCATGGGACTAGCGGGTTGGGCGGGAGAGACCCAGTACTTC.

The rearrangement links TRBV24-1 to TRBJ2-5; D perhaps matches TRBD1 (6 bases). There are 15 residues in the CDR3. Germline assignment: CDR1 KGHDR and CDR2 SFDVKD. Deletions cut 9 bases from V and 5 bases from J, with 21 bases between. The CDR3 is CATSQQGSPRETQYF. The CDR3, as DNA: TGTGCCACCTCGCAACAGGGTTCTCCCAGGGAGACCCAGTACTTC.

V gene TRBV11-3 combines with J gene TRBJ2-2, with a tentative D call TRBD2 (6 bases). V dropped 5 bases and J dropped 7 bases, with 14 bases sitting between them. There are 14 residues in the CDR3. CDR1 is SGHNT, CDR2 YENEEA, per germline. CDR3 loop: CASSPGLALGELFF. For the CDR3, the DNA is TGTGCCAGCAGCCCGGGACTGGCTCTCGGGGAGCTGTTTTTT.

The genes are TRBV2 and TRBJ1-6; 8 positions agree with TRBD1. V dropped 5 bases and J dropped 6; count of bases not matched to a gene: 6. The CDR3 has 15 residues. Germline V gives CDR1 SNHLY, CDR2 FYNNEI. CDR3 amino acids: CASSLETGANSPLHF. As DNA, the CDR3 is TGTGCCAGCAGTCTAGAGACAGGGGCTAATTCACCCCTCCACTTT.

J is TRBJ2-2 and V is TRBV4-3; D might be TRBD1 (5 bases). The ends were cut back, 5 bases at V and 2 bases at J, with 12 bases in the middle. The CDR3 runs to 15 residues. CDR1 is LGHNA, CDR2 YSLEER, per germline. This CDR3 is CASSSTGLNTGELFF. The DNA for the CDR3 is TGCGCCAGCAGCAGCACAGGTCTCAACACCGGGGAGCTGTTTTTT.

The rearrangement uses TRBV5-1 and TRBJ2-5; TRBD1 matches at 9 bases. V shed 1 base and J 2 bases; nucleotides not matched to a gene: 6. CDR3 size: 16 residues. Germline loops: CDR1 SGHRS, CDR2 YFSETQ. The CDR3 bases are TGCGCCAGCAGCTTGACAGGGGGCTGGGCACAAGAGACCCAGTACTTC. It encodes CASSLTGGWAQETQYF.

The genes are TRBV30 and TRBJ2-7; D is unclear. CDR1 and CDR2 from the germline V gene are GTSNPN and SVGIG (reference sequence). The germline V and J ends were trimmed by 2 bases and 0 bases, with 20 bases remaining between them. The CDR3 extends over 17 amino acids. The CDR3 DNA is TGTGCCTGGAGTCGTTCGCCCCTCGGTCCCAACTCCTACGAGCAGTACTTC. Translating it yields CAWSRSPLGPNSYEQYF.

This CDR3 is CASSSDRGLADTQYF. The CDR3 DNA reads as TGTGCCAGCAGTTCCGACAGGGGGCTGGCAGATACGCAGTATTTT. The chain combines TRBV11-1 with TRBJ2-3; 10 positions agree with TRBD1. The V gene end was trimmed by 6 bases and the J gene end by 4 bases; junction bases not matched to a gene: 7. The CDR3 contains 15 residues. Germline assignment: CDR1 SGHAT and CDR2 FQDESV (reference sequence).

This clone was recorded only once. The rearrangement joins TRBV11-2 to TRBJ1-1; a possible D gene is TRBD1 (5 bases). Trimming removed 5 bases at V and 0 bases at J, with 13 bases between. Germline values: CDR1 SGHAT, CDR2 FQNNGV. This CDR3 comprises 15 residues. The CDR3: CASSQGTYMNTEAFF. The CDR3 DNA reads TGTGCCAGCAGCCAAGGGACCTACATGAACACTGAAGCTTTCTTT. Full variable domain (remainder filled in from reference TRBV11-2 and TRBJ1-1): EAGVAQSPRYKIIEKRQSVAFWCNPISGHATLYWYQQILGQGPKLLIQFQNNGVVDDSQLPKDRFSAERLKGVDSTLKIQPAKLEDSAVYLCASSQGTYMNTEAFFGQGTRLTVV.

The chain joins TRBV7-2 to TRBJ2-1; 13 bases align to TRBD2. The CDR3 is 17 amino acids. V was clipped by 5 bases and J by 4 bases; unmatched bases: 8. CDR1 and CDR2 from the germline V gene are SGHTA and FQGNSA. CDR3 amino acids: CASSPTSGGAFYNEQFF. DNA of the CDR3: TGTGCCAGCAGCCCAACTAGCGGGGGGGCCTTTTACAATGAGCAGTTCTTC.

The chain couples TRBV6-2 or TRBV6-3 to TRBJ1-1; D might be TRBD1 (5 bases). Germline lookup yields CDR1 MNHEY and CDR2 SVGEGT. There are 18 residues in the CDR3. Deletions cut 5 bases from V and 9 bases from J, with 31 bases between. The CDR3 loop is CASSALPTSGRDAFKAFF. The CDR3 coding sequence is TGTGCCAGCAGTGCCCTACCCACGTCGGGACGGGATGCTTTTAAAGCTTTCTTT.

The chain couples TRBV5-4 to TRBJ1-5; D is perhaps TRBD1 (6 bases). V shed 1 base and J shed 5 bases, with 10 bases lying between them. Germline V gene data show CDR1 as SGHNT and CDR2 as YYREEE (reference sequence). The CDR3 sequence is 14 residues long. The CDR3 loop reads CASSLMGADQPQHF. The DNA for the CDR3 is TGTGCCAGCAGCTTGATGGGGGCGGATCAGCCCCAGCATTTT.

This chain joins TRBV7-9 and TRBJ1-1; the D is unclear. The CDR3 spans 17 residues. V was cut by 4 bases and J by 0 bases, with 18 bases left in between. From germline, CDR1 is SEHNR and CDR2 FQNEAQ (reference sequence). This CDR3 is CASSSPPTVKMNTEAFF. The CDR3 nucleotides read TGTGCCAGCAGCTCGCCTCCCACAGTGAAGATGAACACTGAAGCTTTCTTT.

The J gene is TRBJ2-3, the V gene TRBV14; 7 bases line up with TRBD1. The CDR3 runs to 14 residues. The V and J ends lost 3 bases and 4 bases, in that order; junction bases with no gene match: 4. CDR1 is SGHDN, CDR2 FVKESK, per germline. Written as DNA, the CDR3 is TGTGCCAGCAGCCAGCAGACAGGGCCAGATACGCAGTATTTT. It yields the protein CASSQQTGPDTQYF.

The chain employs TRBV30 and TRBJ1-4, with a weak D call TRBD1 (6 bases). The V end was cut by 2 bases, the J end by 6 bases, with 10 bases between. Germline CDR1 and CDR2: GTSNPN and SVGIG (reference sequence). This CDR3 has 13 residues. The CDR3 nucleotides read TGTGCCTGGAGTCCTGGGGGCTATGAAAAACTGTTTTTT. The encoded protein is CAWSPGGYEKLFF.

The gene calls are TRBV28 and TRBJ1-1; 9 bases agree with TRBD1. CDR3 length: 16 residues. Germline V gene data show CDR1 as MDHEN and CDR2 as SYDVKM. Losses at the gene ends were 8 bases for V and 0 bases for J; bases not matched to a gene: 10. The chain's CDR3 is CASGTGMMRMNTEAFF. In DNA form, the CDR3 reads TGTGCCAGCGGGACAGGGATGATGAGAATGAACACTGAAGCTTTCTTT.

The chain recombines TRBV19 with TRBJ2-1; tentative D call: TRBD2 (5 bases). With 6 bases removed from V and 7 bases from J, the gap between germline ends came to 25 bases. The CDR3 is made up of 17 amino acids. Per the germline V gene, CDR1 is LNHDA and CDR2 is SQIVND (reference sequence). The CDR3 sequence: CASRPTFRGLLNNEQFF. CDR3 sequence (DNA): TGTGCCAGTAGGCCAACGTTTCGAGGACTGCTAAATAATGAGCAGTTCTTC.

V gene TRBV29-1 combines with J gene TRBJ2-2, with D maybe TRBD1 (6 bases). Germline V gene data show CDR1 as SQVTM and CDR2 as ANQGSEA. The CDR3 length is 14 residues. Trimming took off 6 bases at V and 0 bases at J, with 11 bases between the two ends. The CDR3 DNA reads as TGCAGCGTAGGACAGAATTCGAACACCGGGGAGCTGTTTTTT. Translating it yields CSVGQNSNTGELFF.

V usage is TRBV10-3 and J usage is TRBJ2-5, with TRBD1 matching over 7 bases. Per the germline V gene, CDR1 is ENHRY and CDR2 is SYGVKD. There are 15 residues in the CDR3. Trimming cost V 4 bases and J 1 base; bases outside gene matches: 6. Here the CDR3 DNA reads TGTGCCATCAGTGTCCCCCGGGACAGCCAAGAGACCCAGTACTTC. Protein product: CAISVPRDSQETQYF.

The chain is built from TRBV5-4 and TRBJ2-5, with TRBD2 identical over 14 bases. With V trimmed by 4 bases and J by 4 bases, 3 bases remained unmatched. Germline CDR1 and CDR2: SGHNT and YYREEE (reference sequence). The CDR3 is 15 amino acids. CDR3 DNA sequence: TGTGCCAGCAGCGGCGGACTAGCGGGGGGAGAGACCCAGTACTTC. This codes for CASSGGLAGGETQYF.

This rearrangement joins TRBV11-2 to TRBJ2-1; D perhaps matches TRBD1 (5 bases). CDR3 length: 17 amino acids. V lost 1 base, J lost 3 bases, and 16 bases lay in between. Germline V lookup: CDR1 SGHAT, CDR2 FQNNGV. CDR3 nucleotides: TGTGCCAGCAGCTTAGCAGGCAGGGCGTCGGTCTACAATGAGCAGTTCTTC. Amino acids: CASSLAGRASVYNEQFF.

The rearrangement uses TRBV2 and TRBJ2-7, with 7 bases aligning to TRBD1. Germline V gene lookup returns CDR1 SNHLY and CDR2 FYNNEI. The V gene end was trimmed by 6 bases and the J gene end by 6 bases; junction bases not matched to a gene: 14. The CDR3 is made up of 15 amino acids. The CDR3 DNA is TGTGCCAGCAGGCCCACGGACAGGATTGAACCCGAGCAGTACTTC. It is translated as CASRPTDRIEPEQYF.

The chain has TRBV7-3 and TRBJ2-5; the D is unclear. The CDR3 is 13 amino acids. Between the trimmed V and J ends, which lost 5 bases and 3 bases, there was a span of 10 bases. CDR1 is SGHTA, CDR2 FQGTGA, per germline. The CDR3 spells CASSPPSEETQYF. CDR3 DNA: TGTGCCAGCAGCCCACCCTCGGAAGAGACCCAGTACTTC.

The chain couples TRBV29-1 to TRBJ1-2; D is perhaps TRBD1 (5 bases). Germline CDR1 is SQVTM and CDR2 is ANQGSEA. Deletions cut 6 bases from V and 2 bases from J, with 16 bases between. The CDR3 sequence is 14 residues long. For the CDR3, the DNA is TGCAGCGTCCACTCGGGGCAGGGAAACTATGGCTACACCTTC. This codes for CSVHSGQGNYGYTF. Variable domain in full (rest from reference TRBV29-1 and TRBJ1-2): SAVISQKPSRDICQRGTSLTIQCQVDSQVTMMFWYRQQPGQSLTLIATANQGSEATYESGFVIDKFPISRPNLTFSTLTVSNMSPEDSSIYLCSVHSGQGNYGYTFGSGTRLTVV.